Each of the 21 T cell receptor beta chains below was sequenced from the same sample in a study of cytomegalovirus exposure and HLA in healthy donors. Vbeta (60) and Jbeta (13) primers were used in the PCR. Clones were read by immunoSEQ multiplex PCR, and TCRdb kept only the in-frame ones, dropping some. The sample contains about 240,000 clones, 70% to 90% of which appear only once. Sequencing was performed on PBMCs. The receptors originated from a girl aged 2-10 years in good health and CMV-seronegative.

The DNA for the CDR3 is TGTGCCAGCAGTGCGCCGGGACAGATTAACTATGGCTACACCTTC. Its translation is CASSAPGQINYGYTF. The chain employs TRBV25-1 and TRBJ1-2, with 7 bases matching TRBD1. The length of the CDR3 is 15 residues. V shed 4 bases and J 1 base; nucleotides not matched to a gene: 6. Looked up from germline, CDR1 is MGHDK and CDR2 is SYGVNS.

This clone was detected once. This chain links TRBV5-4 with TRBJ2-3; the match to TRBD2 covers 8 bases. Trimming cost V 0 bases and J 4 bases; bases outside gene matches: 7. This CDR3 spans 16 amino acids. The germline gives CDR1 SGHNT, CDR2 YYREEE (reference sequence). This chain's CDR3 is CASSLDGAGGADTQYF. CDR3 in DNA: TGTGCCAGCAGCTTGGATGGAGCCGGGGGGGCAGATACGCAGTATTTT.

This sequence joins TRBV5-8 and TRBJ2-7; 7 positions match TRBD1. The CDR3 runs to 16 residues. V dropped 1 base and J dropped 11; count of bases not matched to a gene: 18. Germline V gene lookup returns CDR1 SGHTS and CDR2 YDEGEE. The CDR3 DNA sequence: TGTGCCAGCAGCTTGTATATAAGAAGGACAGGAACGCTAAAGTACTTC. It codes for CASSLYIRRTGTLKYF.

The V and J genes are TRBV2 and TRBJ2-6; no clear D. Trimming cost V 4 bases and J 0 bases, with 7 bases left between them. The CDR3 extends over 15 amino acids. Germline loops: CDR1 SNHLY, CDR2 FYNNEI. CDR3 sequence: CASSVVPSGANVLTF. CDR3 bases: TGTGCCAGCAGTGTCGTCCCCTCTGGGGCCAACGTCCTGACTTTC. The whole variable domain, filled in from reference TRBV2 and TRBJ2-6, reads EPEVTQTPSHQVTQMGQEVILRCVPISNHLYFYWYRQILGQKVEFLVSFYNNEISEKSEIFDDQFSVERPDGSNFTLKIRSTKLEDSAMYFCASSVVPSGANVLTFGAGSRLTVL.

This chain connects TRBV15 to TRBJ1-2; 7 nucleotides agree with TRBD1. This CDR3 has 15 amino acids. Germline lookup yields CDR1 LNHNV and CDR2 YYDKDF (reference sequence). With 3 bases clipped from V and 4 bases from J, the junction kept 8 bases outside the gene matches. The chain's CDR3 is CATSRYTQGSYGYTF. CDR3 DNA: TGTGCCACCAGCAGGTATACACAGGGGAGCTATGGCTACACCTTC. The full variable domain, with the rest looked up from reference TRBV15 and TRBJ1-2, is DAMVIQNPRYQVTQFGKPVTLSCSQTLNHNVMYWYQQKSSQAPKLLFHYYDKDFNNEADTPDNFQSRRPNTSFCFLDIRSPGLGDTAMYLCATSRYTQGSYGYTFGSGTRLTVV.

The V and J genes are TRBV10-2 and TRBJ1-4; 8 nucleotides match TRBD1. The CDR3 has 13 residues. The germline V gene encodes CDR1 WSHSY and CDR2 SAAADI. Unmatched junction bases numbered 5, after V lost 8 bases and J lost 6 bases. The DNA for the CDR3 is TGCGCCAGCTCGACAGGGGCCCATGAAAAACTGTTTTTT. It is translated as CASSTGAHEKLFF.

CDR3 loop: CASSESGVQNYEQYF. Here the CDR3 DNA reads TGTGCCAGCAGTGAATCGGGGGTCCAAAACTACGAGCAGTACTTC. The chain employs TRBV2 and TRBJ2-7; the D gene is possibly TRBD2 (6 bases). Trimming removed 2 bases at V and 3 bases at J, with 14 bases between. The germline gives CDR1 SNHLY, CDR2 FYNNEI. The CDR3 consists of 15 residues. Complete variable domain (other parts from reference TRBV2 and TRBJ2-7): EPEVTQTPSHQVTQMGQEVILRCVPISNHLYFYWYRQILGQKVEFLVSFYNNEISEKSEIFDDQFSVERPDGSNFTLKIRSTKLEDSAMYFCASSESGVQNYEQYFGPGTRLTVT.

The rearrangement joins TRBV4-1 to TRBJ2-5, with 7 bases fitting TRBD2. The CDR3 runs 17 residues. V lost 1 base to trimming and J lost 1 base; unmatched junction nucleotides: 9. The germline V gene encodes CDR1 MGHRA and CDR2 YSYEKL. CDR3 region: CASSQVGQGRGQETQYF. Written as DNA, the CDR3 is TGCGCCAGCAGCCAAGTCGGCCAAGGGAGGGGCCAAGAGACCCAGTACTTC.

V is TRBV27 and J is TRBJ2-7, with 8 bases identical to TRBD2. The length of the CDR3 is 15 residues. Germline CDR1 MNHEY, CDR2 SMNVEV (reference sequence). V was pared by 5 bases and J by 0 bases, with 6 bases of the junction left unmatched. Here the CDR3 DNA reads TGTGCCAGCAGTATCGCGGGGGGCCTCTCCTACGAGCAGTACTTC. Amino acids: CASSIAGGLSYEQYF.

This chain joins TRBV13 and TRBJ2-2; a possible D gene is TRBD2 (5 bases). This CDR3 spans 14 amino acids. CDR1 is PRHDT and CDR2 is FYEKMQ in the germline V gene (reference sequence). The V and J ends lost 2 bases and 3 bases respectively, with 7 bases between them. In nucleotides, the CDR3 is TGTGCCAGCAGCTTAATGAGGGACACCGGGGAGCTGTTTTTT. Its translation: CASSLMRDTGELFF. The whole variable domain, remainder taken from reference TRBV13 and TRBJ2-2, is AAGVIQSPRHLIKEKRETATLKCYPIPRHDTVYWYQQGPGQDPQFLISFYEKMQSDKGSIPDRFSAQQFSDYHSELNMSSLELGDSALYFCASSLMRDTGELFFGEGSRLTVL.

About this clone: This CDR3 is also generated by other DNA sequences in the sample. The chain joins TRBV11-2 to TRBJ2-7, with D maybe TRBD1 (6 bases). V shed 3 bases and J shed 3 bases, with 6 bases lying between them. CDR3 size: 12 residues. Germline values: CDR1 SGHAT, CDR2 FQNNGV. CDR3 loop: CASSFRGYEQYF. In nucleotides, the CDR3 is TGTGCCAGCAGCTTCAGGGGCTACGAGCAGTACTTC.

V usage is TRBV4-1 and J usage is TRBJ2-7, with D unclear. This CDR3 has 15 amino acids. V gave up 1 base and J gave up 2 bases, with 12 bases separating them. The germline CDR1 and CDR2 sequences are MGHRA and YSYEKL. In nucleotides, the CDR3 is TGCGCCAGCAGCCAAGTCTGGGCCAGTACCTACGAGCAGTACTTC. It specifies CASSQVWASTYEQYF.

V gene TRBV13 combines with J gene TRBJ2-3; a weak D match, TRBD2 (6 bases). V lost 4 bases and J 2 bases, leaving 13 bases between the germline ends. This CDR3 comprises 15 residues. Germline-derived CDR1 and CDR2 are PRHDT and FYEKMQ (reference sequence). The DNA for the CDR3 is TGTGCCAGCAGCTCCCGGGGACTCTTCACAGATACGCAGTATTTT. It yields the protein CASSSRGLFTDTQYF. Supplemented by reference TRBV13 and TRBJ2-3, the full variable domain reads AAGVIQSPRHLIKEKRETATLKCYPIPRHDTVYWYQQGPGQDPQFLISFYEKMQSDKGSIPDRFSAQQFSDYHSELNMSSLELGDSALYFCASSSRGLFTDTQYFGPGTRLTVL.

The V call is TRBV27, the J call TRBJ2-7; tentative D call: TRBD2 (6 bases). The CDR3 is 13 amino acids. The germline V gene has CDR1 MNHEY and CDR2 SMNVEV (reference sequence). The DNA of the CDR3 is TGTGCCAGCAGGGGGGATTGGGGGGACTCCTATTACGTA. Translated: CASRGDWGDSYYV.

The chain links TRBV9 to TRBJ2-1; D call uncertain. V lost 7 bases, J lost 5 bases, and 10 bases lay in between. This CDR3 contains 12 residues. Germline V gives CDR1 SGDLS, CDR2 YYNGEE. This CDR3 reads CASAAINNEQFF. Written as DNA, the CDR3 is TGTGCCAGCGCGGCGATAAACAATGAGCAGTTCTTC.

The chain recombines TRBV4-1 with TRBJ2-3; no clear D gene. Trimming took off 0 bases at V and 3 bases at J, with 4 bases between the two ends. The CDR3 is made up of 13 amino acids. Germline V CDR1 and CDR2: MGHRA, YSYEKL. The CDR3 is CASSQEETDTQYF. CDR3 bases: TGCGCCAGCAGCCAAGAAGAGACAGATACGCAGTATTTT.

The chain uses TRBV5-1 and TRBJ2-1; 7 bases are a match to TRBD2. With V trimmed by 0 bases and J by 4 bases, 7 bases remained unmatched. The V gene's germline CDR1 is SGHRS and CDR2 YFSETQ. The CDR3 consists of 16 residues. The CDR3 DNA is TGCGCCAGCAGCTTGGGGACGGCGGGAGCGTACAATGAGCAGTTCTTC. Its protein product is CASSLGTAGAYNEQFF. The full variable domain, completed using reference TRBV5-1 and TRBJ2-1, is KAGVTQTPRYLIKTRGQQVTLSCSPISGHRSVSWYQQTPGQGLQFLFEYFSETQRNKGNFPGRFSGRQFSNSRSEMNVSTLELGDSALYLCASSLGTAGAYNEQFFGPGTRLTVL.

V is TRBV14 and J is TRBJ1-6, with 8 bases that match TRBD1. V lost 4 bases to trimming and J lost 4 bases; unmatched junction nucleotides: 3. CDR3 length equals 15 residues. Germline loops: CDR1 SGHDN, CDR2 FVKESK. The CDR3, as DNA: TGTGCCAGCAGCCCGCGGACAGGGTATAATTCACCCCTCCACTTT. It encodes CASSPRTGYNSPLHF.

This clone showed up just once. The chain links TRBV10-3 to TRBJ2-7; maybe TRBD1 (6 bases). Trimming stripped 4 bases from V and 5 bases from J, with 18 bases between. The CDR3 loop spans 15 amino acids. Per the germline V gene, CDR1 is ENHRY and CDR2 is SYGVKD. CDR3 DNA sequence: TGTGCCATCAGTGGGGAGTGGCCGACAGGTAACGAGCAGTACTTC. Translated, it gives CAISGEWPTGNEQYF.

The chain's CDR3 is CASSETGRRDSPLHF. CDR3 in DNA: TGTGCCAGCAGTGAGACAGGGCGGCGGGATTCACCCCTCCACTTT. This rearrangement joins TRBV25-1 to TRBJ1-6; 7 nucleotides match TRBD1. The V segment lost 3 bases and the J segment 8 bases; nucleotides outside the gene matches: 7. CDR1 and CDR2 from the germline V gene are MGHDK and SYGVNS. This CDR3 has 15 amino acids.

This clone was picked up one time. This chain links TRBV5-5 with TRBJ1-1; 10 bases agree with TRBD1. The germline gives CDR1 SGHKS, CDR2 YYEKEE (reference sequence). Trimming cost V 3 bases and J 3 bases; bases outside gene matches: 8. CDR3 size: 16 residues. CDR3 amino acids: CASSSPGTGEDTEAFF. The CDR3 region has the DNA TGTGCCAGCAGCTCCCCCGGGACAGGGGAGGACACTGAAGCTTTCTTT.